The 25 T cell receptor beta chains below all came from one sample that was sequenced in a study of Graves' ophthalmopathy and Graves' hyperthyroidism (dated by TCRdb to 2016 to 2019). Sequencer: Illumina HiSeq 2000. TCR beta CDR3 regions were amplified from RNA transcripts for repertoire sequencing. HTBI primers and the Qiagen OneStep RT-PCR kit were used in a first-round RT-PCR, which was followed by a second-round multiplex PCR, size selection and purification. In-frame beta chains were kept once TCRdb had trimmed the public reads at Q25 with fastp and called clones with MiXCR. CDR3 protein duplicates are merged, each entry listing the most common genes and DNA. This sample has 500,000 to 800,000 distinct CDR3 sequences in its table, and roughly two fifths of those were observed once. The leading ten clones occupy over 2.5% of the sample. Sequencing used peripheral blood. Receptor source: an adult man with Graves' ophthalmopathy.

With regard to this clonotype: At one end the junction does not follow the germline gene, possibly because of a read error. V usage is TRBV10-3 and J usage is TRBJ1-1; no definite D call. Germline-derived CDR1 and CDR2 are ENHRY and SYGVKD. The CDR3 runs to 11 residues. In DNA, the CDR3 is TGTGCCAGCAGTTACGTTGATGAAGCTTTCTTT. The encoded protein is CASSYVDEAFF.

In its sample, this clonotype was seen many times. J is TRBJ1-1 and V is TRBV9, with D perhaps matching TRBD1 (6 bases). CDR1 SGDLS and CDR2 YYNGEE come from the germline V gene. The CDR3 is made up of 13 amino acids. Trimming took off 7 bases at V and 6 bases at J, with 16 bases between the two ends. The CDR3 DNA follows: TGTGCCAGCTCCGGGGGCGGAGGGTCTGAAGCTTTCTTT. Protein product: CASSGGGGSEAFF. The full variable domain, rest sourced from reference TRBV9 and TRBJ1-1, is DSGVTQTPKHLITATGQRVTLRCSPRSGDLSVYWYQQSLDQGLQFLIQYYNGEERAKGNILERFSAQQFPDLHSELNLSSLELGDSALYFCASSGGGGSEAFFGQGTRLTVV.

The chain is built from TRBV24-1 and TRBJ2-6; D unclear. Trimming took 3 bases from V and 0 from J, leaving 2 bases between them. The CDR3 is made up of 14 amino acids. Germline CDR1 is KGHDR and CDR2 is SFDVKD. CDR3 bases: TGTGCCACCAGTGATCCCTCTGGGGCCAACGTCCTGACTTTC. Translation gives CATSDPSGANVLTF.

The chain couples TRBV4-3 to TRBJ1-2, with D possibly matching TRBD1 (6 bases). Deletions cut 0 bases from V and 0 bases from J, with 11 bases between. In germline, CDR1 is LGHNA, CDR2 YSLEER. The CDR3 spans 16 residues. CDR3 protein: CASSQEDRTANYGYTF. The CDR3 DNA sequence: TGCGCCAGCAGCCAAGAAGACAGGACAGCTAACTATGGCTACACCTTC.

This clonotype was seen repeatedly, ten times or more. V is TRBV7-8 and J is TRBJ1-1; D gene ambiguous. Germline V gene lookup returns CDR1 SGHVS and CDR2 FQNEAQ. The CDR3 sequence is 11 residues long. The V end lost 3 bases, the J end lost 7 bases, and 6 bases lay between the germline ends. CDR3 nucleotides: TGTGCCAGCAGCTTCGGGATTGAAGCTTTCTTT. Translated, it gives CASSFGIEAFF.

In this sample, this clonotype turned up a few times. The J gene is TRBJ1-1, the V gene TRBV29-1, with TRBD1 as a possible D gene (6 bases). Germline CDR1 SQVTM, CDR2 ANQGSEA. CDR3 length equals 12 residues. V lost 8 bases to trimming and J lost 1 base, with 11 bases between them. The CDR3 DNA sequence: TGCAGCATGAAGACAGGGAACACTGAAGCTTTCTTT. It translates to CSMKTGNTEAFF.

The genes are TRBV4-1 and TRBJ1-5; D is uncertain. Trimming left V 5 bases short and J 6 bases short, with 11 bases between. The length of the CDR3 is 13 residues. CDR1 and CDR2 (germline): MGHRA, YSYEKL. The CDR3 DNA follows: TGCGCCAGCAGCGCCCGAGGCAGTCAGCCCCAGCATTTT. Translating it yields CASSARGSQPQHF.

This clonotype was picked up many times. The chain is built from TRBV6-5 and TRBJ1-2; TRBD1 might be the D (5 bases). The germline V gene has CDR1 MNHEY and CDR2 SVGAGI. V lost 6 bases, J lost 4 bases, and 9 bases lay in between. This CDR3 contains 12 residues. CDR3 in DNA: TGTGCCAGCAGGACAGCCTCCTATGGCTACACCTTC. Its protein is CASRTASYGYTF.

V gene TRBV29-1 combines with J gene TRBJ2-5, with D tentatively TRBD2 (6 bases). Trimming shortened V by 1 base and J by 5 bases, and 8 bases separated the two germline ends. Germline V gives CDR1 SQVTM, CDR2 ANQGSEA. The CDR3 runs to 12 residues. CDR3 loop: CSVEAGVETQYF. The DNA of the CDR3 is TGCAGCGTTGAAGCGGGGGTTGAGACCCAGTACTTC. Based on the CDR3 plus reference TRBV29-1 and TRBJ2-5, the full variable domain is SAVISQKPSRDICQRGTSLTIQCQVDSQVTMMFWYRQQPGQSLTLIATANQGSEATYESGFVIDKFPISRPNLTFSTLTVSNMSPEDSSIYLCSVEAGVETQYFGPGTRLLVL.

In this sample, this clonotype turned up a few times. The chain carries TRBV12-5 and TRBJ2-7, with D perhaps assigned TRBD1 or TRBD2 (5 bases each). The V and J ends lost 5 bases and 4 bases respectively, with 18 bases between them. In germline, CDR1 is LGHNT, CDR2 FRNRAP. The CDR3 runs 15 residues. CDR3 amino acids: CASGPRPQGGYEQYF. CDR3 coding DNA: TGTGCTAGTGGTCCCAGACCCCAGGGCGGGTACGAGCAGTACTTC.

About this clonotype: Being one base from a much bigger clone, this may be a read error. The chain's CDR3 is CSSSFRGWGTLETQYF. The CDR3, as DNA: TGTTCCAGCAGCTTCCGAGGATGGGGAACTCTTGAGACCCAGTACTTC. This rearrangement joins TRBV11-2 to TRBJ2-5; unclear D gene. This CDR3 comprises 16 residues. Germline V CDR1 and CDR2: SGHAT, FQNNGV.

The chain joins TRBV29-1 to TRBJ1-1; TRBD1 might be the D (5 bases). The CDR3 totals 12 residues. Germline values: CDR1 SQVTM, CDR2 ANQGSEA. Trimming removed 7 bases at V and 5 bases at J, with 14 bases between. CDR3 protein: CSAQGLWTEAFF. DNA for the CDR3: TGCAGCGCCCAGGGTCTGTGGACTGAAGCTTTCTTT.

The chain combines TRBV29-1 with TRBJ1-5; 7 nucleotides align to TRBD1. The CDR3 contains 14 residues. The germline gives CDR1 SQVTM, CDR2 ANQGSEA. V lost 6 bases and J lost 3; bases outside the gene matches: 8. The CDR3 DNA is TGCAGCGTACTATGGGACAGCTACAATCAGCCCCAGCATTTT. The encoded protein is CSVLWDSYNQPQHF.

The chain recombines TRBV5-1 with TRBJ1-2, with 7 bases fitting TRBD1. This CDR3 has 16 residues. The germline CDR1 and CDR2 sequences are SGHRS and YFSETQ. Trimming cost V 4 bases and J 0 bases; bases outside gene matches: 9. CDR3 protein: CASSQVTGPANYGYTF. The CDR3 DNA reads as TGCGCCAGCAGCCAAGTGACAGGGCCAGCTAACTATGGCTACACCTTC.

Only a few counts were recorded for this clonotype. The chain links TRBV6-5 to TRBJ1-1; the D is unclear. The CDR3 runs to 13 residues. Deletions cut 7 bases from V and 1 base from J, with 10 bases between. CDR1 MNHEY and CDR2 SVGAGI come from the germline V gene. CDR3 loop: CASTTFKNTEAFF. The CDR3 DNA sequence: TGTGCCAGCACAACCTTTAAGAACACTGAAGCTTTCTTT.

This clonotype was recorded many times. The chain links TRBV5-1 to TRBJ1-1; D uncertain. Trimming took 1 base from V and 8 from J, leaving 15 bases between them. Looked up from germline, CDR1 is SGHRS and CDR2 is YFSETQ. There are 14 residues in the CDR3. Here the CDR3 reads CASSLSWIAEEAFF. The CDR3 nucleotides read TGCGCCAGCAGCTTGAGTTGGATTGCCGAAGAAGCTTTCTTT.

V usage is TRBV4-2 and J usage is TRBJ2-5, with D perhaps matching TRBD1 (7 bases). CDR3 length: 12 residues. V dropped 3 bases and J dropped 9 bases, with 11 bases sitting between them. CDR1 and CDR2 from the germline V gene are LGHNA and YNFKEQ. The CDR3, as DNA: TGTGCCAGCAGCCAGGGGGGACAGCCCCAGTACTTC. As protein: CASSQGGQPQYF.

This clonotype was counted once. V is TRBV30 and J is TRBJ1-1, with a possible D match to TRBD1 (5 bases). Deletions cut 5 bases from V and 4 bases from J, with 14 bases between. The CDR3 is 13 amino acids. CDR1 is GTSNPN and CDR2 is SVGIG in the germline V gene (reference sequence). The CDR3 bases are TGTGCCTGGGCCCAAAGGGGATTCACTGAAGCTTTCTTT. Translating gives CAWAQRGFTEAFF.

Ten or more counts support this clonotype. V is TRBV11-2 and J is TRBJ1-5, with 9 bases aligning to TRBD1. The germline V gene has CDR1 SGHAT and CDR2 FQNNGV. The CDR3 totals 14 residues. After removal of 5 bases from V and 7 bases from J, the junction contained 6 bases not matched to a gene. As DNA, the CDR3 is TGTGCCAGCAGCCGGGGGACAGGGCGGCAGCCCCAGCATTTT. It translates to CASSRGTGRQPQHF.

The CDR3 protein is CASSLEEDRGGPYF. In DNA, the CDR3 is TGTGCCAGCAGCTTAGAGGAAGACAGGGGGGGTCCGTACTTC. This sequence joins TRBV7-9 and TRBJ2-7, with 9 bases aligning to TRBD1. Germline CDR1 SEHNR, CDR2 FQNEAQ (reference sequence). CDR3 length: 14 amino acids. Unmatched junction bases numbered 10, after V lost 1 base and J lost 12 bases. The variable domain in full, with the rest retrieved from reference TRBV7-9 and TRBJ2-7, is DTGVSQNPRHKITKRGQNVTFRCDPISEHNRLYWYRQTLGQGPEFLTYFQNEAQLEKSRLLSDRFSAERPKGSFSTLEIQRTEQGDSAMYLCASSLEEDRGGPYFGPGTRLTVT.

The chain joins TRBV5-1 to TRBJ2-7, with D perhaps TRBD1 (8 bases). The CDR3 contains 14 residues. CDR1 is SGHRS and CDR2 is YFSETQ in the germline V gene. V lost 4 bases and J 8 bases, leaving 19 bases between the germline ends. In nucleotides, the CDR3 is TGCGCCAGCAGCCTCAGGACAGGGAGGGACAAGCAGTACTTC. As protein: CASSLRTGRDKQYF.

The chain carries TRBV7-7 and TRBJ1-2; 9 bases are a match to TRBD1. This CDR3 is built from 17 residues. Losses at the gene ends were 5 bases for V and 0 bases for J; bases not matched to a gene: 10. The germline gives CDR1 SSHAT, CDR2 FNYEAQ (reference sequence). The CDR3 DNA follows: TGTGCCAGCAGCCCGCGGCCGGGACAGGGAGCTAACTATGGCTACACCTTC. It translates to CASSPRPGQGANYGYTF. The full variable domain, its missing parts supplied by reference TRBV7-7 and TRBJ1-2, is GAGVSQSPRYKVTKRGQDVTLRCDPISSHATLYWYQQALGQGPEFLTYFNYEAQPDKSGLPSDRFSAERPEGSISTLTIQRTEQRDSAMYRCASSPRPGQGANYGYTFGSGTRLTVV.

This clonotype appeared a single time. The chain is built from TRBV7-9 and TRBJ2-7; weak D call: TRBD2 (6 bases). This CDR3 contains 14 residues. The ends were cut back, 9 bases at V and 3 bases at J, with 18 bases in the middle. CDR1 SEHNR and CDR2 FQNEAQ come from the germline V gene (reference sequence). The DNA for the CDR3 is TGTGCCAGTTACGAGGGACTGGGCCTCTACGAGCAGTACTTC. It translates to CASYEGLGLYEQYF.

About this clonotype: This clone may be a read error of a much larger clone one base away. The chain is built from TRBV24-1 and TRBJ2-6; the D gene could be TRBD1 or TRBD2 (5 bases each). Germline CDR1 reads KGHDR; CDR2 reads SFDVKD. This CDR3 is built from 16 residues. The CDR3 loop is CASSGGTLSGANVLTF. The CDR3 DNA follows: TGTGCCAGCAGTGGGGGAACCCTCTCTGGGGCCAACGTCCTGACTTTC.

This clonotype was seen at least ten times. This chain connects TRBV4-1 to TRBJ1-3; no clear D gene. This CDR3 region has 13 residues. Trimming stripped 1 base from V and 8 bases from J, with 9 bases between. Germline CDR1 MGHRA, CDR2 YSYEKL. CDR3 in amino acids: CASSQVPRHTIYF. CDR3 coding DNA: TGCGCCAGCAGCCAAGTCCCGCGGCACACCATATATTTT.